These 17 T cell receptor beta chains share one sample of origin, sequenced in a study of T cells in Graves' hyperthyroidism and ophthalmopathy. Amplification of TCR beta CDR3 regions was performed using RNA transcripts as template. An initial round of RT-PCR targeting the TCR CDR3 relied on the HTBI primer set. TCRdb re-derived calls from the multiplex PCR reads in MiXCR, one entry per CDR3 protein. The sample records about 680,000 distinct CDR3 sequences, roughly a third being singletons. The material sequenced was blood. Receptors originate from a woman between 35 and 50 years old with Graves' hyperthyroidism.

This clonotype has just one count. The rearrangement uses TRBV7-9 and TRBJ2-1; either TRBD1 or TRBD2 may supply D (7 bases each). The V gene lost 3 bases and the J gene lost 1 base, with 10 bases spanning the gap. Germline V gene data show CDR1 as SEHNR and CDR2 as FQNEAQ (reference sequence). This CDR3 is built from 15 residues. As DNA, the CDR3 is TGTGCCAGCAGCTTCCAGGGGGGGTCCTACAATGAGCAGTTCTTC. Translating it yields CASSFQGGSYNEQFF.

Comments on this clonotype: One end of the junction varies from germline; a read error may be responsible. The J gene is TRBJ1-5, the V gene TRBV6-1, with 8 bases matching TRBD1. The CDR3 covers 16 residues. Germline values: CDR1 MNHNS, CDR2 SASEGT. This chain's CDR3 is CASSTQGAYSHQPQHF. In DNA form, the CDR3 reads TGTGCCAGCAGTACCCAGGGGGCCTATAGCCATCAGCCCCAGCATTTT.

This clonotype has ten or more counts. The rearrangement uses TRBV3-1 and TRBJ1-2, with a possible D match to TRBD1 (5 bases). CDR3 length: 11 amino acids. Germline lookup yields CDR1 LGHDT and CDR2 YNNKEL (reference sequence). V lost 3 bases and J lost 8, with 7 bases in between. CDR3 amino acids: CASSQGGGYTF. The CDR3 DNA reads TGTGCCAGCAGCCAGGGGGGGGGCTACACCTTC.

The chain has TRBV27 and TRBJ2-2, with D tentatively TRBD1 or TRBD2 (5 bases each). Germline values: CDR1 MNHEY, CDR2 SMNVEV (reference sequence). This CDR3 region has 13 residues. V was cut by 8 bases and J by 7 bases, with 14 bases left in between. The CDR3 protein is CASAWGRGGELFF. In nucleotides, the CDR3 is TGTGCCAGCGCATGGGGCCGGGGCGGGGAGCTGTTTTTT.

A few counts support this clonotype. The chain is built from TRBV14 and TRBJ2-7, with TRBD1 matching 8 bases. CDR1 SGHDN and CDR2 FVKESK come from the germline V gene. There are 16 residues in the CDR3. Trimming took 4 bases from V and 0 from J; bases not matched to a gene: 8. The CDR3 region is CASSLTRGQDSYEQYF. The CDR3 DNA reads as TGTGCCAGCAGCCTTACAAGGGGACAGGACTCCTACGAGCAGTACTTC.

This clonotype was counted ten times or more. V and J are TRBV12-3 or TRBV12-4 and TRBJ1-2; a weak D match, TRBD1 (5 bases). Trimming pared 6 bases from V and 6 bases from J, leaving 14 bases between. The CDR3 length is 13 residues. The CDR3 region is CASSEDGGHGYTF. The CDR3 DNA reads as TGTGCCAGCAGCGAGGACGGGGGACATGGCTACACCTTC.

Points on this clonotype: A much larger clone sits a single nucleotide away, making a read error possible. The genes are TRBV7-2 and TRBJ1-3; D is unresolved. Germline-derived CDR1 and CDR2 are SGHTA and FQGNSA. The CDR3 is made up of 13 amino acids. V was trimmed by 4 bases and J by 7 bases, leaving 11 bases between them. The CDR3 spells CASSSNKANTIYF. In DNA form, the CDR3 reads TGTGCCAGCAGCTCTAACAAGGCCAACACCATATATTTT.

This clonotype was seen at least ten times. The V gene is TRBV20-1, the J gene TRBJ1-2; D unclear. The V end was cut by 0 bases, the J end by 7 bases, with 9 bases between. The germline V gene encodes CDR1 DFQATT and CDR2 SNEGSKA (reference sequence). The CDR3 spans 12 residues. In DNA, the CDR3 is TGCAGTGCTAGAGAATTCTGGGGTGGCTACACCTTC. Its protein is CSAREFWGGYTF.

Note on this clonotype: The junction and the germline gene differ at one end; a read error may be behind it. The chain uses TRBV25-1 and TRBJ1-3; no clear D. The CDR3 totals 15 residues. From germline, CDR1 is MGHDK and CDR2 SYGVNS. CDR3 nucleotides: TGTGCCTGCAGCCAAGAAGGAAGGGCTGGAAACACCATATATTTT. Protein: CACSQEGRAGNTIYF.

The chain is built from TRBV2 and TRBJ1-5; D unclear. This CDR3 is 17 amino acids long. Germline CDR1 reads SNHLY; CDR2 reads FYNNEI. V shed 5 bases and J shed 1 base, with 18 bases lying between them. The CDR3 DNA follows: TGTGCCAGCAGTCCCTCTATAAGTGACACCAGCAATCAGCCCCAGCATTTT. It specifies CASSPSISDTSNQPQHF.

The chain carries TRBV29-1 and TRBJ2-1, with 8 bases lining up with TRBD2. V lost 6 bases and J lost 8; bases outside the gene matches: 12. The CDR3 loop spans 14 amino acids. CDR1 is SQVTM and CDR2 is ANQGSEA in the germline V gene. The CDR3 DNA follows: TGCAGCGTAGTCCCTCGGGGGGGTGTCGATGAGCAGTTCTTC. Protein sequence: CSVVPRGGVDEQFF.

As to this clonotype: The junction departs from germline at one end; a sequencing error may be responsible. This chain connects TRBV10-3 to TRBJ2-7; the D gene is possibly TRBD2 (6 bases). Germline-derived CDR1 and CDR2 are ENHRY and SYGVKD. CDR3 size: 16 residues. Here the CDR3 DNA reads TGTGCCAGCAGTTACAACTTTGCGCAGGAGGGGCTCGAGCAGTACTTC. Translation: CASSYNFAQEGLEQYF.

The chain has TRBV29-1 and TRBJ2-1; D call uncertain. V was pared by 3 bases and J by 0 bases, with 3 bases between. CDR1 is SQVTM and CDR2 is ANQGSEA in the germline V gene. The CDR3 length is 12 residues. The CDR3 sequence is CSVDSSYNEQFF. CDR3 sequence (DNA): TGCAGCGTTGACAGCTCCTACAATGAGCAGTTCTTC.

Of note for this clonotype: Since a much larger clone is just one base distant, this may be a read error. This chain joins TRBV2 and TRBJ2-7, with D possibly matching TRBD2 (5 bases). The CDR3 spans 13 residues. Germline CDR1 reads SNHLY; CDR2 reads FYNNEI. V dropped 7 bases and J dropped 1 base, with 11 bases sitting between them. CDR3 sequence reads: CASKESGSYEQYF. CDR3 in DNA: TGTGCCAGCAAGGAGAGCGGATCCTACGAGCAGTACTTC.

This chain connects TRBV10-3 to TRBJ2-7; D perhaps matches TRBD1 (6 bases). Trimming left V 10 bases short and J 3 bases short, with 19 bases between. The CDR3 sequence is 14 residues long. Germline loops: CDR1 ENHRY, CDR2 SYGVKD. The DNA for the CDR3 is TGTGCCAGCGAGAGACAGGACAGCAACTACGAGCAGTACTTC. Residues: CASERQDSNYEQYF.

Notes on this clonotype: A much more abundant neighbour one base away suggests this may be a read error. The chain is built from TRBV20-1 and TRBJ2-5, with D possibly being TRBD2 (5 bases). CDR1 and CDR2 (germline): DFQATT, SNEGSKA (reference sequence). The V gene lost 6 bases and the J gene lost 3 bases, with 14 bases spanning the gap. The CDR3 contains 13 residues. CDR3 loop: CSAKLASKETQYF. CDR3 nucleotide sequence: TGCAGTGCCAAGTTAGCGTCGAAAGAGACCCAGTACTTC.

The chain uses TRBV11-3 and TRBJ2-7; D possibly corresponds to TRBD2 (6 bases). The CDR3 totals 16 residues. Per the germline V gene, CDR1 is SGHNT and CDR2 is YENEEA. With 5 bases removed from V and 6 bases from J, the gap between germline ends came to 23 bases. CDR3 in DNA: TGTGCCAGCAGCCAAAGGGGACTTCTTACGGCCGGCGAGCAGTACTTC. It specifies CASSQRGLLTAGEQYF.